A selection of T cell receptor beta chains follows, all from one sample in a study of T cells after yellow fever vaccination. TCRdb itself ran the 5' RACE reads through MiXCR, one entry per CDR3 protein. Of some 300,000 distinct CDR3 sequences detected, around 10% appear once; the ten largest clones hold around 3.1%. Sequenced material: CD4+ T cells sorted from PBMCs, taken 5 days after the yellow fever booster vaccination. These receptor sequences come from a man between 18 and 29 years old who received the YFV17D yellow fever vaccine. CDR3s include the opening cysteine and the closing phenylalanine or tryptophan. D genes are given only for firm matches. Only some rows state a clone size, as once, few, many or a class for expanded clones.

D gene: NA
J gene: TRBJ2-5
V gene: TRBV11-2
clone size: NA
CDR3 DNA: TGTGCCAGCAGCATCTTAGGGGGGCGACAAGAGACCCAGTACTTC
CDR3 protein: CASSILGGRQETQYF

D gene: NA
J gene: TRBJ2-5
V gene: TRBV2
clone size: many
CDR3 DNA: TGTGCCAGCAGTGCGGAGGGGCCTTACCAAGAGACCCAGTACTTC
CDR3 protein: CASSAEGPYQETQYF

D gene: TRBD1
J gene: TRBJ1-1
V gene: TRBV6-5
clone size: NA
CDR3 DNA: TGTGCCAGCAGTTCCACCGGGACAGGGAATGTCGCTGAAGCTTTCTTT
CDR3 protein: CASSSTGTGNVAEAFF

D gene: NA
J gene: TRBJ1-6
V gene: TRBV7-6
clone size: few
CDR3 DNA: TGTGCCAGCAGCCCCCGGACCGTGGATAATTCACCCCTCCACTTT
CDR3 protein: CASSPRTVDNSPLHF

D gene: NA
J gene: TRBJ1-2
V gene: TRBV7-6
clone size: many
CDR3 DNA: TGTGCCAGCAGCTTAGCTGGGGGGGACGGCTACACCTTC
CDR3 protein: CASSLAGGDGYTF

D gene: NA
J gene: TRBJ2-7
V gene: TRBV2
clone size: NA
CDR3 DNA: TGTGCCAGCACAAATCGGGGCGAGCAGTACTTC
CDR3 protein: CASTNRGEQYF

D gene: NA
J gene: TRBJ2-3
V gene: TRBV5-6
clone size: many
CDR3 DNA: TGTGCCAGCAGCACGATTAGCGGATACACAGATACGCAGTATTTT
CDR3 protein: CASSTISGYTDTQYF

D gene: TRBD1
J gene: TRBJ1-6
V gene: TRBV2
clone size: NA
CDR3 DNA: TGTGCCAGCAGTCCGACAGGGGGCTCACCCCTCCACTTT
CDR3 protein: CASSPTGGSPLHF

D gene: NA
J gene: TRBJ2-7
V gene: TRBV15
clone size: many
CDR3 DNA: TGTGCCACCAGCAGAGATGCTTTCTCCTACGAGCAGTACTTC
CDR3 protein: CATSRDAFSYEQYF

D gene: TRBD2
J gene: TRBJ2-1
V gene: TRBV6-1
clone size: few
CDR3 DNA: TGTGCCAGCAGCACAGGGACTAGCGGGGGTAGCTCCTACAATGAGCAGTTCTTC
CDR3 protein: CASSTGTSGGSSYNEQFF

D gene: TRBD1
J gene: TRBJ1-5
V gene: TRBV12-3/TRBV12-4
clone size: NA
CDR3 DNA: TGTGCCAGCAGTCGGGACAGGGGGTTTGTTCAGCCCCAGCATTTT
CDR3 protein: CASSRDRGFVQPQHF

D gene: TRBD2
J gene: TRBJ2-5
V gene: TRBV19
clone size: NA
CDR3 DNA: TGTGCCAGTAGCCAGGGACTAGCGGCGATGGAGACCCAGTACTTC
CDR3 protein: CASSQGLAAMETQYF

D gene: NA
J gene: TRBJ1-4
V gene: TRBV6-6
clone size: few
CDR3 DNA: TGTGCCAGCAGTTACTCGGTCGCGGATGGGGGTAATGAAAAACTGTTTTTT
CDR3 protein: CASSYSVADGGNEKLFF

D gene: TRBD2
J gene: TRBJ2-5
V gene: TRBV28
clone size: NA
CDR3 DNA: TGTGGCGAGTCGGGGGGGGGTCCAGGACTCAAGACCCAGTACTTC
CDR3 protein: CGESGGGPGLKTQYF

D gene: NA
J gene: TRBJ2-6
V gene: TRBV15
clone size: NA
CDR3 DNA: TGTGCCACCAGCAGGGGCCCCCTCTCTGGGGCCAACGTCCTGACTTTC
CDR3 protein: CATSRGPLSGANVLTF

D gene: TRBD1
J gene: TRBJ1-1
V gene: TRBV7-2
clone size: many
CDR3 DNA: TGTGCCAGCAGCCGGGACAGATTTTTCACTGAAGCTTTCTTT
CDR3 protein: CASSRDRFFTEAFF

D gene: NA
J gene: TRBJ2-1
V gene: TRBV5-1
clone size: NA
CDR3 DNA: TGCGCCAGCAGCTCGCCGGGACCGGGGAGTGAGCAGTTCTTC
CDR3 protein: CASSSPGPGSEQFF

D gene: NA
J gene: TRBJ1-5
V gene: TRBV18
clone size: NA
CDR3 DNA: TGTGCCAGCTCACCGGGGGAGGGGACCCAGCATTTT
CDR3 protein: CASSPGEGTQHF

D gene: NA
J gene: TRBJ2-4
V gene: TRBV5-1
clone size: many
CDR3 DNA: TGCGCCAGCAGCTTGGATTTAGTCAAAAACATTCAGTACTTC
CDR3 protein: CASSLDLVKNIQYF

D gene: TRBD2
J gene: TRBJ2-5
V gene: TRBV5-1
clone size: few
CDR3 DNA: TGCGCCAGCAGCCTAGGGACTAGCGGGGAAGAGACCCAGTACTTC
CDR3 protein: CASSLGTSGEETQYF

D gene: TRBD1
J gene: TRBJ1-2
V gene: TRBV6-1
clone size: many
CDR3 DNA: TGTGCCAGCAGGAGGGGACAGGGGGATGGCTACACCTTC
CDR3 protein: CASRRGQGDGYTF

D gene: TRBD1
J gene: TRBJ1-2
V gene: TRBV7-9
clone size: few
CDR3 DNA: TGTGCCAGCAGTTTACAGGGGGTAGATGGCTACACCTTC
CDR3 protein: CASSLQGVDGYTF

D gene: TRBD1
J gene: TRBJ2-3
V gene: TRBV10-3
clone size: many
CDR3 DNA: TGTGCCATCAGTGACGGGGACAGACGACCGGGGGATACGCAGTATTTT
CDR3 protein: CAISDGDRRPGDTQYF

D gene: TRBD1
J gene: TRBJ1-2
V gene: TRBV20-1
clone size: NA
CDR3 DNA: TGCAGTGCTAGACGGACAGGGGACGGCTACACCTTC
CDR3 protein: CSARRTGDGYTF

D gene: NA
J gene: TRBJ1-1
V gene: TRBV3-1
clone size: NA
CDR3 DNA: TGTGCCAGCAGCGTCAGGGAGGGTGAAGCTTTCTTT
CDR3 protein: CASSVREGEAFF

D gene: NA
J gene: TRBJ2-3
V gene: TRBV4-1
clone size: NA
CDR3 DNA: TGCGCCAGCAGCCAACTAGACTTGGTATCGGCAGGTACGCAGTATTTT
CDR3 protein: CASSQLDLVSAGTQYF

D gene: TRBD2
J gene: TRBJ2-3
V gene: TRBV7-2
clone size: NA
CDR3 DNA: TGTGCCAGCAGCTCCGGACTAGCGGGGGGCCCGGGAGGGCAGTATTTT
CDR3 protein: CASSSGLAGGPGGQYF

D gene: TRBD1
J gene: TRBJ2-1
V gene: TRBV7-9
clone size: NA
CDR3 DNA: TGTGCCAGCAGCTTGAGTGGGGCGGGACAGGGTGTTTGGAATGAGCAGTTCTTC
CDR3 protein: CASSLSGAGQGVWNEQFF

D gene: TRBD2
J gene: TRBJ2-1
V gene: TRBV5-1
clone size: few
CDR3 DNA: TGCGCCAGCAGTCAGGGACTAGCGGGGGTTAATGAGCAGTTCTTC
CDR3 protein: CASSQGLAGVNEQFF

D gene: TRBD2
J gene: TRBJ2-1
V gene: TRBV5-5
clone size: many
CDR3 DNA: TGTGCCAGCAGCTTACTAGCGGGGGAATTCGAGCAGTTCTTC
CDR3 protein: CASSLLAGEFEQFF